Shown below are 17 T cell receptor beta chains from a single sample sequenced in a study of PD-L1 blockade in urothelial cancer. Some clones are missing from TCRdb's copy, which holds only in-frame ones; the method was immunoSEQ multiplex PCR. In the table there are 46,000 or so clones, 70% to 90% of which are singletons. The source was PBMCs, collected around atezolizumab (anti-PD-L1) treatment. The receptors here all came from a man aged 55 to 70 with urothelial cancer.

This chain connects TRBV6-1 to TRBJ1-2; 8 bases match TRBD1. This CDR3 region has 15 residues. Germline trimming cut 6 bases from V and 4 bases from J; bases unmatched to any gene: 10. Germline assignment: CDR1 MNHNS and CDR2 SASEGT. CDR3 coding DNA: TGTGCCAGCAGACTTACGGACAGGGATCGCTATGGCTACACCTTC. As protein: CASRLTDRDRYGYTF.

V and J are TRBV9 and TRBJ2-3; no firm D call. Trimming shortened V by 4 bases and J by 6 bases, and 15 bases separated the two germline ends. Germline CDR1 is SGDLS and CDR2 is YYNGEE. This CDR3 is built from 14 residues. CDR3 in DNA: TGTGCCAGCAGCATAACCCCCATGCGGGATACGCAGTATTTT. As protein: CASSITPMRDTQYF.

The rearrangement links TRBV5-6 to TRBJ2-7; 8 nucleotides align to TRBD1. The J segment lost 2 bases and the V segment lost 0 bases, leaving 1 base of the junction unmatched. Germline values: CDR1 SGHDT, CDR2 YYEEEE. The CDR3 covers 14 residues. In DNA, the CDR3 is TGTGCCAGCAGCTTGGCACAGGGGGCCTACGAGCAGTACTTC. This encodes CASSLAQGAYEQYF.

The chain joins TRBV7-9 to TRBJ1-1, with a weak D call TRBD1 (5 bases). The germline V gene has CDR1 SEHNR and CDR2 FQNEAQ (reference sequence). Trimming took 5 bases from V and 1 from J, leaving 11 bases between them. There are 14 residues in the CDR3. The CDR3 loop reads CASSVGLRNTEAFF. The CDR3 nucleotides are TGTGCCAGCAGCGTGGGGCTCAGGAACACTGAAGCTTTCTTT.

The chain couples TRBV13 to TRBJ1-4; 7 nucleotides line up with TRBD1. The CDR3 has 14 residues. Per the germline V gene, CDR1 is PRHDT and CDR2 is FYEKMQ (reference sequence). Trimming removed 4 bases from V and 3 bases from J; junction bases left unmatched: 2. CDR3 nucleotides: TGTGCCAGCAGCTCACAGGGGTCTAATGAAAAACTGTTTTTT. Its translation is CASSSQGSNEKLFF.

The chain combines TRBV11-3 with TRBJ1-6; perhaps TRBD1 as D (5 bases). Germline V gene sequence: CDR1 SGHNT, CDR2 YENEEA. The ends were cut back, 2 bases at V and 9 bases at J, with 8 bases in the middle. CDR3 length: 13 residues. CDR3 loop: CASSLSQGSPLHF. Written as DNA, the CDR3 is TGTGCCAGCAGCTTATCCCAGGGTTCACCCCTCCACTTT.

The V gene is TRBV7-2, the J gene TRBJ1-3; D remains ambiguous. V was cut by 2 bases and J by 1 base, with 6 bases left in between. CDR1 and CDR2 (germline): SGHTA, FQGNSA. The CDR3 sequence is 14 residues long. This CDR3 reads CASSLYGSGNTIYF. CDR3 coding DNA: TGTGCCAGCAGCTTATACGGGTCTGGAAACACCATATATTTT.

This chain links TRBV28 with TRBJ1-2, with 7 bases that match TRBD1. The CDR3 is 15 amino acids. The trim removed 8 bases at V and 2 bases at J, leaving 11 bases unmatched. Germline V lookup: CDR1 MDHEN, CDR2 SYDVKM. In DNA, the CDR3 is TGTGCCAGCGAAGGCCGGACAGGCAAGAACTATGGCTACACCTTC. Translating gives CASEGRTGKNYGYTF.

V and J are TRBV5-1 and TRBJ2-7; D might be TRBD1 (6 bases). Germline CDR1 and CDR2: SGHRS and YFSETQ. CDR3 length: 14 amino acids. Deletions cut 2 bases from V and 0 bases from J, with 9 bases between. CDR3 loop: CASSFGDNSYEQYF. CDR3 in DNA: TGCGCCAGCAGCTTTGGGGACAACTCCTACGAGCAGTACTTC.

The chain uses TRBV27 and TRBJ1-5, with 8 bases lining up with TRBD1. The CDR3 runs to 15 residues. J was trimmed by 5 bases and V by 5 bases; bases with no gene match: 8. The germline V gene encodes CDR1 MNHEY and CDR2 SMNVEV (reference sequence). CDR3 region: CASSTEDREYQPQHF. DNA for the CDR3: TGTGCCAGCAGTACAGAGGACAGGGAGTATCAGCCCCAGCATTTT.

The V and J genes are TRBV7-8 and TRBJ1-3, with TRBD1 as a possible D gene (6 bases). The CDR3 is 16 amino acids. CDR1 and CDR2 (germline): SGHVS, FQNEAQ. V lost 5 bases, J lost 0 bases, and 14 bases lay in between. CDR3 nucleotides: TGTGCCAGCAGCCGGGGGGCTCTAGACTCTGGAAACACCATATATTTT. Translated, it gives CASSRGALDSGNTIYF.

The chain recombines TRBV19 with TRBJ2-3, with D possibly being TRBD2 (6 bases). There are 16 residues in the CDR3. V was trimmed by 1 base and J by 2 bases, leaving 13 bases between them. Germline CDR1 is LNHDA and CDR2 is SQIVND (reference sequence). The CDR3 spells CASSIVRGVNTDTQYF. For the CDR3, the DNA is TGTGCCAGTAGTATAGTGCGCGGGGTGAACACAGATACGCAGTATTTT.

The chain joins TRBV10-1 to TRBJ2-2, with TRBD1 as a possible D gene (6 bases). Germline V CDR1 and CDR2: WNHNN, SYGVQD (reference sequence). V gave up 1 base and J gave up 7 bases, with 13 bases separating them. This CDR3 has 15 residues. CDR3 protein: CASSEFPGDNGELFF. The CDR3 DNA sequence: TGCGCCAGCAGTGAGTTCCCAGGGGATAACGGGGAGCTGTTTTTT.

The chain employs TRBV6-5 and TRBJ1-4; maybe TRBD1 (6 bases). The V end lost 6 bases, the J end lost 4 bases, and 9 bases lay between the germline ends. The CDR3 is 13 amino acids. Germline CDR1 MNHEY, CDR2 SVGAGI. CDR3 in DNA: TGTGCCAGCAGCAGGGGCGGTAATGAAAAACTGTTTTTT. Residues: CASSRGGNEKLFF.

The chain combines TRBV7-8 with TRBJ2-4; D is possibly TRBD2 (6 bases). Germline V gene data show CDR1 as SGHVS and CDR2 as FQNEAQ. Trimming stripped 4 bases from V and 3 bases from J, with 22 bases between. The CDR3 runs 18 residues. CDR3 amino acids: CASSSRPGLKFDKNIQYF. The CDR3 region has the DNA TGTGCCAGCAGCTCTCGCCCGGGACTTAAATTTGACAAAAACATTCAGTACTTC.

V gene TRBV5-6 combines with J gene TRBJ1-1; TRBD1 aligns across 10 bases. From germline, CDR1 is SGHDT and CDR2 YYEEEE. V was pared by 4 bases and J by 2 bases, with 11 bases of the junction left unmatched. The CDR3 spans 17 residues. CDR3 region: CASSPGTGDTSNTEAFF. The CDR3 coding sequence is TGTGCCAGCAGCCCTGGGACAGGGGATACCAGTAACACTGAAGCTTTCTTT.

This chain joins TRBV27 and TRBJ2-3; 10 nucleotides agree with TRBD2. Germline V gene data show CDR1 as MNHEY and CDR2 as SMNVEV (reference sequence). The CDR3 spans 15 residues. Trimming removed 3 bases from V and 3 bases from J; junction bases left unmatched: 3. This chain's CDR3 is CASSFTSGETDTQYF. The CDR3 nucleotides are TGTGCCAGCAGTTTTACTAGCGGGGAGACAGATACGCAGTATTTT.